Following are 28 T cell receptor beta chains from one sample sequenced in a study of T cells after yellow fever vaccination. TCRdb fed the 5' RACE reads into MiXCR, producing one record per CDR3 protein. The sample records about 320,000 distinct CDR3 sequences, around 4.4% being singletons. The specimen was PBMCs, collected 15 days after the yellow fever booster vaccination. Receptors originate from a young man who received the YFV17D yellow fever vaccine.

This clonotype was seen ten or more times. J is TRBJ2-5 and V is TRBV28, with D uncertain. CDR1 is MDHEN, CDR2 SYDVKM, per germline. V dropped 3 bases and J dropped 1 base, with 6 bases sitting between them. The CDR3 sequence is 13 residues long. The CDR3 region is CASSFPAQETQYF. CDR3 DNA sequence: TGTGCCAGCAGTTTTCCGGCCCAAGAGACCCAGTACTTC.

The rearrangement uses TRBV3-2 and TRBJ1-5. TRBV3-2 is a known pseudogene. CDR3 length: 14 amino acids. CDR3 region: CASSQDGHDQPQHF. As DNA, the CDR3 is TGTGCCAGCAGCCAAGATGGGCATGATCAGCCCCAGCATTTT.

This clonotype came up a few times. This chain connects TRBV5-1 to TRBJ1-2; the D gene is possibly TRBD1 (6 bases). Trimming took 3 bases from V and 4 from J, leaving 13 bases between them. The CDR3 sequence is 14 residues long. Germline values: CDR1 SGHRS, CDR2 YFSETQ. As DNA, the CDR3 is TGCGCCAGCAGCTCAGGGGAAGGGGGCTATGGCTACACCTTC. This codes for CASSSGEGGYGYTF.

This clonotype has a count of ten or more. The chain carries TRBV7-9 and TRBJ1-1; D is ambiguous. Germline CDR1 is SEHNR and CDR2 is FQNEAQ (reference sequence). The CDR3 has 17 amino acids. Trimming removed 0 bases from V and 0 bases from J, with 14 bases in between. CDR3 nucleotide sequence: TGTGCCAGCAGCTTAGCCCCCCCAGCCTTTATGAACACTGAAGCTTTCTTT. Residues: CASSLAPPAFMNTEAFF.

The chain links TRBV12-3 or TRBV12-4 to TRBJ1-1; perhaps TRBD1 as D (6 bases). V was shortened by 1 base and J by 1 base, with 16 bases between the two germline ends. The CDR3 covers 17 residues. The CDR3 spells CASSLDQGTPGNTEAFF. CDR3 DNA: TGTGCCAGCAGTTTAGACCAGGGGACGCCAGGGAACACTGAAGCTTTCTTT.

This clonotype was seen ten or more times. This chain joins TRBV11-2 and TRBJ1-2; D uncertain. Germline CDR1 and CDR2: SGHAT and FQNNGV. The CDR3 sequence is 15 residues long. V lost 0 bases to trimming and J lost 3 bases, with 11 bases between them. CDR3 nucleotides: TGTGCCAGCAGCTTAGATCAAGGTCGTCACTATGGCTACACCTTC. It codes for CASSLDQGRHYGYTF.

V is TRBV7-9 and J is TRBJ1-5; a weak D match, TRBD1 (5 bases). The CDR3 covers 14 residues. V dropped 7 bases and J dropped 1 base, with 11 bases sitting between them. Germline CDR1 and CDR2: SEHNR and FQNEAQ (reference sequence). The CDR3 loop reads CASINHRSNQPQHF. DNA for the CDR3: TGTGCCAGCATCAACCACAGGAGCAATCAGCCCCAGCATTTT.

At least ten counts were recorded for this clonotype. The V call is TRBV5-1, the J call TRBJ1-2, with D possibly being TRBD1 (6 bases). The CDR3 has 16 residues. V was cut by 2 bases and J by 0 bases, with 14 bases left in between. Germline V lookup: CDR1 SGHRS, CDR2 YFSETQ. The CDR3 spells CASSFVAGEPNYGYTF. In DNA form, the CDR3 reads TGCGCCAGCAGCTTTGTTGCAGGGGAACCTAACTATGGCTACACCTTC. Together with reference TRBV5-1 and TRBJ1-2, the CDR3 gives the full variable domain: KAGVTQTPRYLIKTRGQQVTLSCSPISGHRSVSWYQQTPGQGLQFLFEYFSETQRNKGNFPGRFSGRQFSNSRSEMNVSTLELGDSALYLCASSFVAGEPNYGYTFGSGTRLTVV.

DNA for the CDR3: TGTGCCAGCAGCTTAACAGGGTCATACACCGGGGAGCTGTTTTTT. Translated: CASSLTGSYTGELFF. The chain links TRBV11-1 to TRBJ2-2, with D perhaps matching TRBD1 (6 bases). The CDR3 loop spans 15 amino acids. Germline V gives CDR1 SGHAT, CDR2 FQDESV (reference sequence). V lost 2 bases to trimming and J lost 3 bases, with 10 bases between them.

This clonotype was picked up a small number of times. The chain recombines TRBV7-2 with TRBJ2-7; D is undetermined. Trimming shortened V by 1 base and J by 3 bases, and 10 bases separated the two germline ends. Germline V CDR1 and CDR2: SGHTA, FQGNSA. CDR3 length equals 14 residues. CDR3 sequence (DNA): TGTGCCAGCAGCTTAGTCCCGGTCAGCTACGAGCAGTACGTC. It specifies CASSLVPVSYEQYV.

This clonotype was observed a handful of times. The CDR3 here is CASSRRDTGGLSTDTQYF. The CDR3 bases are TGTGCCAGCAGCCGCCGGGACACGGGCGGACTAAGCACAGATACGCAGTATTTT. The rearrangement uses TRBV7-3 and TRBJ2-3; the D call may be TRBD1 or TRBD2 (6 bases each). Germline assignment: CDR1 SGHTA and CDR2 FQGTGA. The CDR3 contains 18 residues. V lost 5 bases and J 0 bases, leaving 21 bases between the germline ends.

This rearrangement joins TRBV5-5 to TRBJ2-4; TRBD1 agrees at 10 bases. After removal of 4 bases from V and 7 bases from J, the junction contained 5 bases not matched to a gene. Germline values: CDR1 SGHKS, CDR2 YYEKEE (reference sequence). CDR3 length equals 14 residues. CDR3 region: CASSARDRGNIQYF. In nucleotides, the CDR3 is TGTGCCAGCAGCGCCCGGGACAGGGGCAACATTCAGTACTTC.

The chain joins TRBV6-2 or TRBV6-3 to TRBJ1-1; 7 nucleotides match TRBD1. The CDR3 runs to 15 residues. The V gene's germline CDR1 is MNHEY and CDR2 SVGEGT. The V segment lost 4 bases and the J segment 0 bases; nucleotides outside the gene matches: 5. The chain's CDR3 is CASSWGQTVNTEAFF. CDR3 coding DNA: TGTGCCAGCAGTTGGGGACAGACAGTGAACACTGAAGCTTTCTTT.

As to this clonotype: Being one base from a much bigger clone, this may be a read error. The chain couples TRBV4-3 to TRBJ2-5, with D perhaps TRBD1 (5 bases). This CDR3 comprises 14 residues. Germline assignment: CDR1 LGHNA and CDR2 YSLEER. This chain's CDR3 is CASSQSQGQETEYF. The CDR3 DNA is TGCGCCAGCAGCCAATCTCAGGGTCAAGAGACCGAGTACTTC.

This clonotype came up a few times. The chain carries TRBV12-2 and TRBJ1-4; TRBD1, the table's D call, lacks a check against the DNA. TRBV12-2 is a documented pseudogene. This CDR3 has 16 residues. The CDR3 DNA sequence: TGTGCAAGTCGTTTAGTGGAGGACAGGTGGGGCGAAAAACTGTTTTTT. The encoded protein is CASRLVEDRWGEKLFF.

In regard to this clonotype: A single base separates this from a much larger clone, so it may be a read error. V and J are TRBV20-1 and TRBJ2-3; D is perhaps TRBD1 (6 bases). The germline gives CDR1 DFQATT, CDR2 SNEGSKA (reference sequence). Trimming removed 0 bases from V and 8 bases from J, with 15 bases in between. The CDR3 has 14 amino acids. This chain's CDR3 is CSARDLTQQGTQYF. The CDR3 nucleotides are TGCAGTGCTAGAGATCTTACTCAACAGGGTACGCAGTATTTT.

This clonotype has more than one count but fewer than ten. The chain carries TRBV6-1 and TRBJ2-2; 9 bases match TRBD1. There are 16 residues in the CDR3. Unmatched junction bases numbered 11, after V lost 8 bases and J lost 4 bases. The germline V gene has CDR1 MNHNS and CDR2 SASEGT. The CDR3 DNA follows: TGTGCCAGCCTTACAGGGGGCGCCTATGTCACCGGGGAGCTGTTTTTT. Protein sequence: CASLTGGAYVTGELFF.

Many counts were recorded for this clonotype. The V gene is TRBV6-5, the J gene TRBJ1-2, with D unresolved. Germline assignment: CDR1 MNHEY and CDR2 SVGAGI. The ends were cut back, 6 bases at V and 8 bases at J, with 10 bases in the middle. The CDR3 extends over 11 amino acids. CDR3 sequence (DNA): TGTGCCAGCAGCCGCGGAAGGGGCTACACCTTC. Its protein is CASSRGRGYTF.

This clonotype was recorded at least ten times. This chain links TRBV20-1 with TRBJ1-2, with D maybe TRBD1 (5 bases). The CDR3 has 14 residues. The V gene lost 7 bases and the J gene lost 4 bases, with 19 bases spanning the gap. Germline V CDR1 and CDR2: DFQATT, SNEGSKA (reference sequence). CDR3 sequence: CSVLPQQGSYGYTF. The CDR3 nucleotides read TGCAGTGTTTTGCCGCAGCAGGGATCCTATGGCTACACCTTC.

In its sample, this clonotype was seen many times. This chain joins TRBV4-1 and TRBJ2-7; D call uncertain. CDR3 length: 17 residues. V was clipped by 1 base and J by 3 bases, with 19 bases between them. Germline V gene sequence: CDR1 MGHRA, CDR2 YSYEKL. The CDR3 DNA sequence: TGCGCCAGCAGCCAAGGTCACGTACATAACGCGCGCTACGAGCAGTACGTC. Its translation is CASSQGHVHNARYEQYV.

This clonotype appeared many times. CDR3 in amino acids: CASSLPSAGAPGYTF. DNA of the CDR3: TGCGCCAGCAGCCTCCCCTCGGCAGGGGCGCCCGGCTACACCTTC. The chain has TRBV4-1 and TRBJ1-2; tentatively, D is TRBD1 (6 bases). Germline assignment: CDR1 MGHRA and CDR2 YSYEKL. Trimming stripped 4 bases from V and 8 bases from J, with 20 bases between. The CDR3 consists of 15 residues.

The chain carries TRBV6-5 and TRBJ2-1; possible D gene TRBD1, 6 bases. Germline CDR1 and CDR2: MNHEY and SVGAGI. There are 18 residues in the CDR3. V lost 5 bases and J 0 bases, leaving 20 bases between the germline ends. DNA of the CDR3: TGTGCCAGCAGTACCTTAATACAGGGATTAGGCTCCTACAATGAGCAGTTCTTC. Translating gives CASSTLIQGLGSYNEQFF.

The chain joins TRBV29-1 to TRBJ1-3; unclear D gene. The CDR3 has 14 residues. Germline V lookup: CDR1 SQVTM, CDR2 ANQGSEA. The V end lost 7 bases, the J end lost 0 bases, and 13 bases lay between the germline ends. The CDR3 DNA follows: TGCAGCGCCTTGGACCCTAACTCTGGAAACACCATATATTTT. Protein sequence: CSALDPNSGNTIYF.

This clonotype was recorded many times. The chain employs TRBV7-2 and TRBJ1-1; 8 nucleotides align to TRBD1. CDR1 is SGHTA, CDR2 FQGNSA, per germline. The length of the CDR3 is 14 residues. Trimming cost V 1 base and J 9 bases; bases outside gene matches: 7. CDR3 residues: CASSLGTGRRKAFF. CDR3 bases: TGTGCCAGCAGCTTAGGGACAGGGAGGAGGAAAGCTTTCTTT.

This clonotype was counted ten times or more. V and J are TRBV7-9 and TRBJ2-1; D not certain. The CDR3 spans 12 residues. The V and J ends lost 1 base and 10 bases respectively, with 8 bases between them. Germline lookup yields CDR1 SEHNR and CDR2 FQNEAQ (reference sequence). DNA for the CDR3: TGTGCCAGCAGCTTAGGGGTTGGGGAGCAGTTCTTC. Translation: CASSLGVGEQFF.

This clonotype has more than one count but fewer than ten. This sequence joins TRBV12-3 or TRBV12-4 and TRBJ2-3; the D is unclear. V shed 6 bases and J shed 2 bases, with 9 bases lying between them. The CDR3 is 13 amino acids. The CDR3 DNA is TGTGCCAGCAGCAATAGAGCCACAGATACGCAGTATTTT. It yields the protein CASSNRATDTQYF.

This clonotype came up a few times. CDR3 bases: TGTGCCACCATGGGAATGAACACTGAAGCTTTCTTT. This codes for CATMGMNTEAFF. The chain couples TRBV24-1 to TRBJ1-1, with D unresolved. The CDR3 sequence is 12 residues long. Trimming took 8 bases from V and 0 from J, leaving 6 bases between them. Per the germline V gene, CDR1 is KGHDR and CDR2 is SFDVKD.

This clonotype was observed a handful of times. The genes are TRBV12-3 or TRBV12-4 and TRBJ2-7; unclear D gene. The CDR3 is 14 amino acids. Trimming shortened V by 2 bases and J by 7 bases, and 15 bases separated the two germline ends. The CDR3 reads CASSLPPGLGEQYF. Written as DNA, the CDR3 is TGTGCCAGCAGTTTACCTCCAGGTTTAGGGGAGCAGTACTTC.